A selection of T cell receptor beta chains follows, all from one sample in a study of response to subunit inactivated influenza vaccine. TCRdb redid the calling of the RT-PCR reads with MiXCR, one entry per CDR3 protein. Here the sample spans hundreds of thousands of distinct CDR3 sequences, 16% being singletons. Sample: CD4+ T cells sorted from PBMCs, taken around 25 months after vaccination. These receptors came from a man between 50 and 70 years old who received an inactivated influenza vaccine. CDR3s include the opening cysteine and the closing phenylalanine or tryptophan. The order of the fields is CDR3 protein, CDR3 DNA, clone size, J gene, D gene, V gene. A D gene is named only where the DNA matches it firmly. Size values are once, few and many counts, or a class for expanded clones, and some rows have none.

CASSSWRTNTGELFF TGTGCCAGCAGCAGCTGGCGGACTAACACCGGGGAGCTGTTTTTT - TRBJ2-2 - TRBV11-2
CASSQDRDRSYEQYF TGTGCCAGCAGCCAAGATAGGGACAGATCCTACGAGCAGTACTTC few TRBJ2-7 TRBD1 TRBV4-2
CASSESGEQYF TGTGCCAGCAGTGAATCTGGCGAGCAGTACTTC few TRBJ2-7 - TRBV25-1
CASSPTDSAKTEAFF TGTGCCAGCTCTCCGACCGACAGCGCCAAAACTGAAGCTTTCTTT - TRBJ1-1 - TRBV6-1
CSAITSGGTDTQYF TGCAGTGCAATCACTAGCGGTGGCACAGATACGCAGTATTTT many TRBJ2-3 TRBD2 TRBV20-1
CASSQNVADSYNEQFF TGCGCCAGCAGCCAAAATGTCGCGGACTCCTACAATGAGCAGTTCTTC - TRBJ2-1 - TRBV4-1
CASSAGTGHTGELFF TGTGCCAGCAGCGCCGGGACAGGACACACCGGGGAGCTGTTTTTT few TRBJ2-2 TRBD1 TRBV2
CARPPRGAVRSYEQYF TGTGCCAGGCCTCCAAGGGGAGCGGTCCGCTCCTACGAGCAGTACTTC - TRBJ2-7 - TRBV21-1
CSAMDREPYEQYF TGCAGTGCGATGGACAGGGAACCCTACGAGCAGTACTTC - TRBJ2-7 TRBD1 TRBV20-1
CASISGYTGELFF TGTGCCAGCATCAGTGGATACACCGGGGAGCTGTTTTTT few TRBJ2-2 - TRBV6-2/TRBV6-3
CSARDPEGEQYF TGCAGTGCTAGAGACCCTGAGGGCGAGCAGTACTTC - TRBJ2-7 - TRBV20-1
CASSWDTRDLEAFF TGCGCCAGCAGTTGGGACACCAGGGACCTTGAAGCTTTCTTT few TRBJ1-1 - TRBV10-2
CASSQTGGFTDTQYF TGTGCCAGCAGCCAGACAGGGGGCTTCACAGATACGCAGTATTTT many TRBJ2-3 TRBD1 TRBV7-2
CASSSGLGQVNEQFF TGTGCCAGCAGCTCAGGATTGGGGCAGGTCAATGAGCAGTTCTTC - TRBJ2-1 - TRBV7-9
CAWRVTGGALTEAFF TGTGCCTGGAGGGTGACCGGGGGGGCGCTGACTGAAGCTTTCTTT few TRBJ1-1 - TRBV30
CASSSNAYEQYF TGTGCCAGCAGCAGCAATGCCTACGAGCAGTACTTC - TRBJ2-7 - TRBV7-2
CSARTLYGTGETQYF TGCAGTGCTAGGACCCTTTATGGAACAGGGGAGACCCAGTACTTC many TRBJ2-5 - TRBV20-1
CASSPAGGLETQYF TGTGCTAGCAGCCCGGCGGGGGGACTAGAGACCCAGTACTTC few TRBJ2-5 TRBD2 TRBV7-7
CASSPGGRGRTDTQYF TGTGCCAGCAGCCCTGGGGGGCGGGGACGCACAGATACGCAGTATTTT once TRBJ2-3 - TRBV7-2
CASRRGTTEAFF TGTGCCAGCAGACGGGGTACCACTGAAGCTTTCTTT many TRBJ1-1 - TRBV6-5
CSARDLRQGGTGELFF TGCAGTGCTAGAGATTTACGCCAAGGAGGGACCGGGGAGCTGTTTTTT - TRBJ2-2 - TRBV20-1
CSASVRTGTENEQFF TGCAGTGCTAGTGTACGGACAGGGACTGAAAATGAGCAGTTCTTC - TRBJ2-1 TRBD1 TRBV20-1
CASSYSVSTGSPNEKLFF TGTGCCAGCAGTTACTCCGTGTCGACAGGGAGTCCTAATGAAAAACTGTTTTTT few TRBJ1-4 TRBD1 TRBV6-5
CASRDIYYNSPLHF TGTGCCAGCAGGGACATCTACTATAATTCACCCCTCCACTTT many TRBJ1-6 - TRBV6-1
CASTPAHRGQPQHF TGTGCCAGCACCCCCGCCCACAGGGGTCAGCCCCAGCATTTT few TRBJ1-5 TRBD1 TRBV6-1
CASSRAPTGISYEQYF TGTGCCAGCAGCAGGGCCCCGACAGGGATCTCCTACGAGCAGTACTTC few TRBJ2-7 TRBD1 TRBV6-2/TRBV6-3
CSADPGGHTEAFF TGCAGTGCTGACCCGGGGGGACACACTGAAGCTTTCTTT - TRBJ1-1 - TRBV20-1
CSVEHAGANVLTF TGCAGCGTTGAGCACGCCGGGGCCAACGTCCTGACTTTC - TRBJ2-6 - TRBV29-1
CSASGRNEQFF TGCAGTGCTAGCGGGAGGAATGAGCAGTTCTTC - TRBJ2-1 TRBD2 TRBV20-1
CASSQMAHGSSTDTQYF TGCGCCAGCAGCCAAATGGCCCACGGATCTAGCACAGATACGCAGTATTTT - TRBJ2-3 - TRBV4-3
CASSTGRPTNTGELFF TGTGCCAGCAGCACTGGCCGACCCACGAACACCGGGGAGCTGTTTTTT many TRBJ2-2 - TRBV27
CASSPGLAVAETQYF TGTGCCAGCTCACCGGGGCTAGCCGTCGCTGAGACCCAGTACTTC - TRBJ2-5 - TRBV18
CATSGIVGRAGNEQFF TGTGCCACCAGTGGCATTGTCGGGAGGGCCGGGAATGAGCAGTTCTTC few TRBJ2-1 TRBD2 TRBV24-1
CASSYDRAHQETQYF TGTGCCAGCAGCTATGACAGGGCTCACCAAGAGACCCAGTACTTC - TRBJ2-5 TRBD1 TRBV7-9
CASSPDGSIDTQYF TGTGCCAGCAGTCCAGACGGAAGTATAGATACGCAGTATTTT many TRBJ2-3 - TRBV12-3/TRBV12-4